Reported below is one TCR beta chain. The record originates from a study of CD8 T cells in Susac syndrome. The CDR3 sequence is 13 residues long. Per germline, CDR1 LNHDA and CDR2 SQIVND (reference sequence). The germline V and J ends were trimmed by 7 bases and 7 bases, with 13 bases remaining between them. Peripheral blood CD8+ and CD4+ T cells were profiled by TCR beta sequencing. Treatment-naive patients with stable or active relapsing-remitting disease were the multiple sclerosis controls. Through negative isolation, CD4+ and CD8+ T cells were obtained, while TEMRA cells were enriched using FACS. The RNA, about 0.45 to 1 ug, was put through reverse transcription using random hexamers. One entry per CDR3 protein results from TCRdb running MiXCR on the immunoSEQ multiplex PCR reads. The sample lists approximately 160,000 distinct CDR3 sequences; roughly 92% were seen once.

This rearrangement joins TRBV19 to TRBJ2-2, with D perhaps matching TRBD2 (5 bases). This TCR came from a human donor with multiple sclerosis. The sample comprised CD4+ T cells from PBMCs. CDR3 DNA sequence: TGTGCCAGTACTAATAGAGGGCGCGGGGAGCTGTTTTTT. Its protein product is CASTNRGRGELFF.